The 9 T cell receptor beta chains listed next were all sequenced from one sample in a study of PD-L1 blockade in urothelial cancer. Only in-frame clones appear in the TCRdb table, and some are missing; sequencing was by immunoSEQ multiplex PCR. The data contain about 79,000 clones, approximately 86% of them singletons. Regarding time point: pretreatment peripheral blood. Sequenced here: PBMCs, sampled around atezolizumab (anti-PD-L1) treatment. Every receptor here comes from a man aged 55 to 70 with urothelial cancer.

The chain carries TRBV19 and TRBJ2-5; 12 bases line up with TRBD1. In germline, CDR1 is LNHDA, CDR2 SQIVND (reference sequence). The CDR3 extends over 16 amino acids. Trimming cost V 5 bases and J 5 bases; bases outside gene matches: 9. The CDR3: CASSSLGQGAEETQYF. The CDR3 DNA is TGTGCCAGTAGTTCATTGGGACAGGGGGCAGAGGAGACCCAGTACTTC.

This clone was seen only once. The junction departs from germline at one end; a sequencing error may be responsible. V and J are TRBV10-2 and TRBJ2-7, with TRBD1 matching over 9 bases. From germline, CDR1 is WSHSY and CDR2 SAAADI. CDR3 length equals 15 residues. The CDR3 spells CASRSHTGGSNEQYF. The DNA of the CDR3 is TGCGCCAGCAGAAGCCACACAGGGGGCTCCAACGAGCAGTACTTC.

The chain uses TRBV7-9 and TRBJ1-1; maybe TRBD1 (5 bases). Germline V CDR1 and CDR2: SEHNR, FQNEAQ (reference sequence). The CDR3 extends over 15 amino acids. Trimming took 1 base from V and 1 from J, leaving 10 bases between them. For the CDR3, the DNA is TGTGCCAGCAGCTTAGATGGGGGGGGGAACACTGAAGCTTTCTTT. It yields the protein CASSLDGGGNTEAFF.

This chain joins TRBV2 and TRBJ1-2; D perhaps matches TRBD1 (6 bases). Trimming removed 4 bases at V and 8 bases at J, with 17 bases between. The V gene's germline CDR1 is SNHLY and CDR2 FYNNEI. There are 14 residues in the CDR3. The CDR3 here is CASSAGVLSSGYTF. The CDR3 DNA sequence: TGTGCCAGCAGTGCAGGGGTTCTGAGTAGCGGCTACACCTTC.

This clone was found once. The chain couples TRBV5-6 to TRBJ1-2; 9 nucleotides agree with TRBD1. Germline values: CDR1 SGHDT, CDR2 YYEEEE. J lost 7 bases, V lost 2 bases, and 3 bases had no gene match. The CDR3 is 13 amino acids. CDR3 loop: CASSLQGAGGYTF. The CDR3 nucleotides read TGTGCCAGCAGCTTACAGGGGGCAGGTGGCTACACCTTC.

The V gene is TRBV28, the J gene TRBJ1-5; D gene uncertain. V was cut by 7 bases and J by 6 bases, with 16 bases left in between. This CDR3 spans 14 amino acids. Germline V gene sequence: CDR1 MDHEN, CDR2 SYDVKM. The CDR3 DNA is TGTGCCAGCACCGGGAACAGAGCCTCTCAGCCCCAGCATTTT. This sequence encodes CASTGNRASQPQHF.

The V call is TRBV15, the J call TRBJ1-4, with D possibly being TRBD1 (5 bases). The germline gives CDR1 LNHNV, CDR2 YYDKDF (reference sequence). The CDR3 totals 16 residues. V was cut by 3 bases and J by 3 bases, with 14 bases left in between. CDR3: CATSRTPGLSNEKLFF. Here the CDR3 DNA reads TGTGCCACCAGCAGGACTCCAGGGTTGTCTAATGAAAAACTGTTTTTT.

This clone showed up just a few times. The CDR3 is CASRIGQGNYEQYF. The CDR3, as DNA: TGTGCCAGCAGAATCGGACAGGGGAACTACGAGCAGTACTTC. This chain joins TRBV7-2 and TRBJ2-7; TRBD1 matches 9 bases. The germline CDR1 and CDR2 sequences are SGHTA and FQGNSA. After removal of 6 bases from V and 3 bases from J, the junction contained 6 bases not matched to a gene. The CDR3 is made up of 14 amino acids.

This sequence joins TRBV11-2 and TRBJ1-3; 8 positions agree with TRBD1. J lost 2 bases, V lost 0 bases, and 9 bases had no gene match. This CDR3 comprises 18 residues. Germline V CDR1 and CDR2: SGHAT, FQNNGV. CDR3 sequence reads: CASSLESPGQGAGNTIYF. The DNA of the CDR3 is TGTGCCAGCAGCTTAGAATCTCCAGGACAGGGTGCTGGAAACACCATATATTTT. Full variable domain (rest looked up from reference TRBV11-2 and TRBJ1-3): EAGVAQSPRYKIIEKRQSVAFWCNPISGHATLYWYQQILGQGPKLLIQFQNNGVVDDSQLPKDRFSAERLKGVDSTLKIQPAKLEDSAVYLCASSLESPGQGAGNTIYFGEGSWLTVV.